This T cell receptor beta chain comes out of a study of T cells in Graves' hyperthyroidism and ophthalmopathy (dated by TCRdb to the late 2010s). About the study as a whole: Peripheral blood was sampled at the time of initial diagnosis, prior to any treatment. Following sampling, methimazole starting at 30 mg daily was given to hyperthyroidism patients, and high-dose intravenous methylprednisolone was given to ophthalmopathy patients. A discovery cohort of roughly 96 patients, about 43 with Graves' ophthalmopathy and fewer than 65 with stable Graves' hyperthyroidism, was used to find distinguishing TCR V-J signatures. The approximately 100 discovery patients were randomly split 7:3 into training and test sets. Thyroid tissue and blood T-cell repertoires from six Graves' hyperthyroidism patients were also compared in the study. TCR Vbeta CDR3 sequencing of 120 to 150 peripheral blood samples (fewer than 45 ophthalmopathy, about 80 hyperthyroidism and around 17 progressor patients) is reported in the paper. Prospective prediction of ophthalmopathy was tested in an independent validation cohort consisting of fewer than 20 hyperthyroidism patients and more than 15 patients who later progressed to ophthalmopathy. General conclusions and limits of the study: Most expanded thyroid clonotypes (frequency above 0.001) were also detected in blood, suggesting blood repertoires may reflect thyroid immune responses. Ophthalmopathy was separated from stable hyperthyroidism by a 13 V-J signature model, with around 90% sensitivity and about 84% specificity obtained in cross-validation and 80%/75% obtained in testing. No statistical method was used to fix the sample size in advance, and group allocation was not hidden from the investigators. In validation, the model predicted progression to ophthalmopathy with over 60% sensitivity and about 72% specificity, a median of approximately 6.5 months before onset.

TCR beta CDR3 regions were amplified from RNA transcripts. The first round of RT-PCR for the TCR CDR3 was performed with the HTBI primer set and the Qiagen OneStep RT-PCR kit. Libraries were constructed in a second round of multiplex PCR, after which size selection and purification were performed. Sequencing of the libraries was done on an Illumina HiSeq2000 using paired-end 100 bp reads. On the study's bioinformatics: Raw data were processed with SOAPnuke, discarding reads with adapters, uncalled bases, mean Phred below 15, or no exact constant-primer or identifier match. COPE v1.2.5 was used to merge the high-quality paired reads, and each unique nucleotide sequence was defined as a clonotype. Clonotypes were aligned to IMGT TRBV, TRBD and TRBJ reference segments using MiTCR v1.1. The analysis was restricted to V-J combinations with a frequency above 0.0001, which together covered 99.2% of the repertoires. The TCS score was defined as the ratio of F50 (clonal expansion) to E x V (chaos), calculated using BLOSUM62-based TCRdist between CDR3 peptides within each V-J. Welch's t-statistics and random forest reduced 514 V-J features to 13, which were used in a naive Bayes classifier (R e1071). Starting from the raw public reads, TCRdb applied fastp trimming at Q25, assembled clones with MiXCR and retained in-frame beta chains. Each entry is one CDR3 protein sequence, shown with its most common DNA and genes. TCRdb, rather than the study authors, made the V and J calls. Counted in this sample were approximately 400,000 distinct CDR3 sequences; about 18% of them appeared once. 3.5% to 4% of the sample rests with the top ten.

As to this clonotype: The clone's antigen remains unknown. No base quality information exists; no much larger clone differs at one position.

V was cut back by 8 bases and J by 4 bases, leaving a gap of 21 bases between them. The CDR3, from cysteine to phenylalanine, totals 14 residues. The kept DNA is CDR3 alone, 42 bases in frame from the first base. The germline V gene (reference sequence) yields GTSNPN for CDR1 and SVGIG for CDR2. Graves' hyperthyroidism was defined as stable when no progression to ophthalmopathy occurred over 18 months of follow-up. The hyperthyroidism patients were between 18 and 65 years old and newly diagnosed, with a disease duration of less than 2 months. Any patient with an uncontrolled infection, another autoimmune disease, pregnancy or lactation was excluded. Diagnoses were established on the basis of clinical symptoms, serum thyroxine and TRAb, thyroid ultrasound, and orbital computed tomography. Ficoll-Paque density gradient centrifugation was used to isolate PBMCs from about 10 ml of fresh peripheral blood. Trizol reagent was used to extract total RNA, and RNA quality was then checked on an Agilent 2100 Bioanalyzer.

The sequenced material came from blood. The sequence is built from TRBV30 and TRBJ2-7; TRBD2 is a weak D gene call, 5 bases matching. This clonotype originated in a woman aged 18-29 years with Graves' hyperthyroidism. The CDR3 has the sequence CAGGATGVTYEQYF. The DNA sequence follows: TGTGCCGGAGGAGCGACCGGGGTCACGTACGAGCAGTACTTC.